The 3 T cell receptor beta chains presented below share a single source sample, sequenced in a study of T cell responses to AZD1222 COVID-19 vaccine. Here immunoSEQ multiplex PCR was the method, and the copy in TCRdb shows in-frame clones only, minus some. The table has about 130,000 clones, 93% seen once; the top ten hold approximately 3.1%. The sample here was peripheral blood, taken on day 0 of AZD1222 vaccination. These receptors were collected from an adult in good health.

This chain links TRBV2 with TRBJ2-6; no clear D gene. Germline CDR1 is SNHLY and CDR2 is FYNNEI. Trimming shortened V by 0 bases and J by 8 bases, and 11 bases separated the two germline ends. This CDR3 spans 15 amino acids. CDR3 amino acids: CASSEALKVPNVLTF. The CDR3 nucleotides read TGTGCCAGCAGTGAAGCGCTAAAGGTCCCCAACGTCCTGACTTTC.

This clone was observed a single time. The chain is built from TRBV5-6 and TRBJ1-3; possibly TRBD1 for D (5 bases). Per germline, CDR1 SGHDT and CDR2 YYEEEE. Trimming left V 4 bases short and J 4 bases short, with 12 bases between. The CDR3 runs 14 residues. DNA for the CDR3: TGTGCCAGCAGCGTCGACAGTACAGGAAACACCATATATTTT. Translation gives CASSVDSTGNTIYF.

The chain uses TRBV5-4 and TRBJ2-1; 12 bases are a match to TRBD2. The V segment lost 7 bases and the J segment 4 bases; nucleotides outside the gene matches: 3. CDR1 and CDR2 (germline): SGHNT, YYREEE (reference sequence). This CDR3 comprises 14 residues. CDR3 coding DNA: TGTGCCAGCGCGACTAGCGGGAGTTACAATGAGCAGTTCTTC. This sequence encodes CASATSGSYNEQFF.